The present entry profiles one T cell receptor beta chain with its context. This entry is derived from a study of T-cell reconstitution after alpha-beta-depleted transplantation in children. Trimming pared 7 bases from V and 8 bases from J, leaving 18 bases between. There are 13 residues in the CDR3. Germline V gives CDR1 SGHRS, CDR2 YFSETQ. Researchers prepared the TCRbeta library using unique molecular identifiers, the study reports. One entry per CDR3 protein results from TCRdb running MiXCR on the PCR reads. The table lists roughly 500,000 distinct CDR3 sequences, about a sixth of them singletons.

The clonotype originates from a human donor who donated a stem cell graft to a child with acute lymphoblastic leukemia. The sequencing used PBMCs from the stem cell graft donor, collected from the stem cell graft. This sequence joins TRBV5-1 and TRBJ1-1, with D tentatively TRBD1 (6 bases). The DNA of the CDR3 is TGCGCCAGCGGAACAGGGACGCTGATCGAAGCTTTCTTT. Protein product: CASGTGTLIEAFF.